Following are 28 T cell receptor beta chains from one sample sequenced in a study of cytomegalovirus exposure and HLA in healthy donors. The primer mix had 60 Vbeta and 13 Jbeta primers. Clones were sequenced by immunoSEQ multiplex PCR, and TCRdb holds only the in-frame ones, with some missing. The data hold under 200,000 clones, with roughly 80% observed a single time. Sequencing used PBMCs. Receptors were obtained from a man aged 25-45 years in good health and CMV-seropositive.

This clone was seen a few times. The rearrangement links TRBV5-5 to TRBJ2-7, with D possibly TRBD1 on 6 matching bases. V shed 6 bases and J shed 0 bases, with 13 bases lying between them. Germline values: CDR1 SGHKS, CDR2 YYEKEE (reference sequence). The CDR3 extends over 14 amino acids. The CDR3 sequence: CASNRDTSSYEQYF. The CDR3 DNA reads as TGTGCCAGCAACCGGGACACGAGCTCCTACGAGCAGTACTTC.

The V gene is TRBV6-5, the J gene TRBJ1-2; D is possibly TRBD1 (5 bases). Germline V gene sequence: CDR1 MNHEY, CDR2 SVGAGI. The V end lost 5 bases, the J end lost 2 bases, and 9 bases lay between the germline ends. This CDR3 is 13 amino acids long. The chain's CDR3 is CASSNGGNYGYTF. CDR3 in DNA: TGTGCCAGCAGTAACGGGGGAAACTATGGCTACACCTTC.

This clone has a single count. This rearrangement joins TRBV5-1 to TRBJ2-1; D unresolved. Germline CDR1 SGHRS, CDR2 YFSETQ. V lost 0 bases to trimming and J lost 5 bases, with 6 bases between them. The CDR3 sequence is 13 residues long. The DNA of the CDR3 is TGCGCCAGCAGCTTGGGCAGTAACAATGAGCAGTTCTTC. Protein sequence: CASSLGSNNEQFF. The whole variable domain, remainder taken from reference TRBV5-1 and TRBJ2-1, is KAGVTQTPRYLIKTRGQQVTLSCSPISGHRSVSWYQQTPGQGLQFLFEYFSETQRNKGNFPGRFSGRQFSNSRSEMNVSTLELGDSALYLCASSLGSNNEQFFGPGTRLTVL.

This clone was observed once. CDR3 DNA sequence: TGTGCCAGCAGCTTGAAACAGGGGAGCCAAGAGACCCAGTACTTC. This sequence encodes CASSLKQGSQETQYF. V gene TRBV5-4 combines with J gene TRBJ2-5; 7 positions match TRBD1. Germline V CDR1 and CDR2: SGHNT, YYREEE (reference sequence). There are 15 residues in the CDR3. V trimming: 1 base; J trimming: 1 base; junction bases outside the gene matches: 4.

The rearrangement uses TRBV7-9 and TRBJ1-2, with 9 bases that match TRBD1. The CDR3 has 14 residues. From germline, CDR1 is SEHNR and CDR2 FQNEAQ (reference sequence). The V gene end was trimmed by 3 bases and the J gene end by 9 bases; junction bases not matched to a gene: 8. DNA for the CDR3: TGTGCCAGCAGCTTCCCGGGACAGGGTTTGAGCTACACCTTC. Amino acid sequence: CASSFPGQGLSYTF.

As regards this clone: Other DNA sequences of this sample code for an identical CDR3. The J gene is TRBJ1-1, the V gene TRBV5-1; the D gene is possibly TRBD1 (5 bases). The CDR3 has 15 residues. Trimming shortened V by 4 bases and J by 4 bases, and 17 bases separated the two germline ends. The germline CDR1 and CDR2 sequences are SGHRS and YFSETQ. Here the CDR3 reads CASSPGEQGGTEAFF. The CDR3 nucleotides are TGCGCCAGCAGCCCTGGTGAGCAGGGTGGCACTGAAGCTTTCTTT.

This clone has a handful of counts. This chain joins TRBV5-4 and TRBJ2-3; the D is unclear. V lost 7 bases and J lost 0, with 12 bases in between. CDR3 length: 14 residues. Germline CDR1 is SGHNT and CDR2 is YYREEE (reference sequence). The CDR3 nucleotides read TGTGCCAGCTCGGGTTCTTTTAGCACAGATACGCAGTATTTT. This gives the protein CASSGSFSTDTQYF.

This clone occurred once. This chain joins TRBV4-2 and TRBJ2-1, with TRBD1 identical over 10 bases. The CDR3 extends over 15 amino acids. Germline trimming cut 1 base from V and 8 bases from J; bases unmatched to any gene: 5. Germline loops: CDR1 LGHNA, CDR2 YNFKEQ. CDR3 in amino acids: CASSQVDRGRDEQFF. The CDR3 bases are TGTGCCAGCAGCCAAGTAGACAGGGGGCGGGATGAGCAGTTCTTC.

The chain joins TRBV15 to TRBJ2-1, with 8 positions matching TRBD2. The germline gives CDR1 LNHNV, CDR2 YYDKDF (reference sequence). V trimming: 0 bases; J trimming: 0 bases; junction bases outside the gene matches: 7. The CDR3 length is 18 residues. For the CDR3, the DNA is TGTGCCACCAGCAGAGATTGGCCGGGGGGGAGCTCCTACAATGAGCAGTTCTTC. Its translation: CATSRDWPGGSSYNEQFF.

The genes are TRBV7-6 and TRBJ2-3, with no clear D. This CDR3 has 15 amino acids. Germline V gene lookup returns CDR1 SGHVS and CDR2 FNYEAQ. Trimming removed 5 bases at V and 3 bases at J, with 15 bases between. CDR3 DNA: TGTGCCAGCAGCCAAGATCCGACGACTACAGATACGCAGTATTTT. This codes for CASSQDPTTTDTQYF.

This clone was counted between two and nine times. The chain recombines TRBV5-1 with TRBJ1-2; D gene ambiguous. CDR1 and CDR2 (germline): SGHRS, YFSETQ. This CDR3 has 15 amino acids. V lost 1 base and J 2 bases, leaving 12 bases between the germline ends. DNA of the CDR3: TGCGCCAGCAGCTTGTACGAGAAAAAGAACTATGGCTACACCTTC. Protein product: CASSLYEKKNYGYTF.

The chain employs TRBV7-2 and TRBJ2-7; TRBD1 matches at 7 bases. The CDR3 covers 15 residues. Trimming took 1 base from V and 0 from J; bases not matched to a gene: 3. In germline, CDR1 is SGHTA, CDR2 FQGNSA. The CDR3 protein is CASSLVGDSSYEQYF. In DNA, the CDR3 is TGTGCCAGCAGCTTAGTAGGGGACAGCTCCTACGAGCAGTACTTC.

The V and J genes are TRBV7-6 and TRBJ1-6, with 8 bases identical to TRBD1. The germline gives CDR1 SGHVS, CDR2 FNYEAQ. This CDR3 region has 14 residues. J lost 7 bases, V lost 3 bases, and 2 bases had no gene match. DNA of the CDR3: TGTGCCAGCAGCTTGACAGGGGCCAATTCACCCCTCCACTTT. Its translation is CASSLTGANSPLHF.

The chain joins TRBV9 to TRBJ2-2; D not certain. This CDR3 has 12 amino acids. Germline V gene lookup returns CDR1 SGDLS and CDR2 YYNGEE. V dropped 3 bases and J dropped 3 bases, with 3 bases sitting between them. Here the CDR3 reads CASSADTGELFF. CDR3 sequence (DNA): TGTGCCAGCAGCGCGGACACCGGGGAGCTGTTTTTT.

The chain has TRBV5-6 and TRBJ2-7, with TRBD1 identical over 7 bases. The CDR3 has 16 amino acids. From germline, CDR1 is SGHDT and CDR2 YYEEEE. Unmatched junction bases numbered 11, after V lost 2 bases and J lost 3 bases. This CDR3 reads CASSLKRWDSSYEQYF. The CDR3 coding sequence is TGTGCCAGCAGCTTAAAACGATGGGACAGCAGCTACGAGCAGTACTTC.

This chain joins TRBV10-1 and TRBJ2-5; 7 bases fit TRBD2. The CDR3 length is 11 residues. Germline CDR1 is WNHNN and CDR2 is SYGVQD (reference sequence). V shed 5 bases and J 7 bases; nucleotides not matched to a gene: 1. The CDR3 protein is CASSIAGTQYF. As DNA, the CDR3 is TGCGCCAGCAGTATAGCGGGGACCCAGTACTTC.

This clone was counted a single time. The chain uses TRBV27 and TRBJ2-1; TRBD2 matches 13 bases. Trimming took 5 bases from V and 10 from J; bases not matched to a gene: 11. There are 16 residues in the CDR3. Germline V gene sequence: CDR1 MNHEY, CDR2 SMNVEV (reference sequence). For the CDR3, the DNA is TGTGCCAGCAGTCACGGGACTAGCGGGGAAGTAGTGGAGCAGTTCTTC. It specifies CASSHGTSGEVVEQFF.

The CDR3 protein is CASSSLTGGFGYTF. CDR3 DNA sequence: TGTGCCAGCAGTTCCCTGACAGGGGGCTTTGGCTACACCTTC. The chain joins TRBV28 to TRBJ1-2, with 10 bases matching TRBD1. V lost 4 bases to trimming and J lost 7 bases; unmatched junction nucleotides: 6. This CDR3 has 14 residues. Per the germline V gene, CDR1 is MDHEN and CDR2 is SYDVKM.

The V call is TRBV30, the J call TRBJ2-7; 8 nucleotides match TRBD1. CDR1 is GTSNPN and CDR2 is SVGIG in the germline V gene (reference sequence). Trimming removed 0 bases from V and 2 bases from J; junction bases left unmatched: 6. The CDR3 covers 15 residues. CDR3 DNA sequence: TGTGCCTGGAGTGTAGGGGACAGGTTCCCCTACGAGCAGTACTTC. Translated: CAWSVGDRFPYEQYF.

There are a few counts of this clone. The CDR3 reads CANQGSNQPQHF. The CDR3 DNA reads as TGTGCCAACCAGGGTAGCAATCAGCCCCAGCATTTT. The chain has TRBV6-1 and TRBJ1-5; D is possibly TRBD1 (5 bases). V lost 10 bases, J lost 0 bases, and 7 bases lay in between. Germline assignment: CDR1 MNHNS and CDR2 SASEGT. This CDR3 has 12 amino acids.

V usage is TRBV11-2 and J usage is TRBJ2-7, with D possibly TRBD1 on 5 matching bases. The CDR3 is 16 residues long. CDR1 is SGHAT, CDR2 FQNNGV, per germline. The germline V and J ends were trimmed by 4 bases and 3 bases, with 19 bases remaining between them. CDR3 region: CASSSKGRGRDYEQYF. The CDR3 DNA reads TGTGCCAGCAGCTCCAAGGGTAGGGGCAGGGACTACGAGCAGTACTTC.

The rearrangement uses TRBV28 and TRBJ1-5; TRBD1 might be the D (6 bases). Germline V gene sequence: CDR1 MDHEN, CDR2 SYDVKM. V was trimmed by 4 bases and J by 7 bases, leaving 8 bases between them. The CDR3 length is 12 residues. The CDR3 DNA is TGTGCCAGCAGTTCCAGGGGCCAGCCCCAGCATTTT. It codes for CASSSRGQPQHF.

The V gene is TRBV27, the J gene TRBJ1-5; weak D call: TRBD1 (5 bases). V was shortened by 5 bases and J by 2 bases, with 10 bases between the two germline ends. The CDR3 totals 14 residues. Germline V CDR1 and CDR2: MNHEY, SMNVEV (reference sequence). Here the CDR3 DNA reads TGTGCCAGCAGTCTAGGGGAGGGCAATCAGCCCCAGCATTTT. This codes for CASSLGEGNQPQHF.

The rearrangement joins TRBV15 to TRBJ2-5; D is unclear. The J call may be incorrect, as the DNA end agrees better with TRBJ2-7. Germline V gene sequence: CDR1 LNHNV, CDR2 YYDKDF (reference sequence). CDR3 length: 15 residues. This CDR3 is CATSSLGSSIPEQYF. The CDR3 region has the DNA TGTGCCACCAGCAGTCTCGGGTCCTCCATCCCCGAGCAGTACTTC.

The rearrangement uses TRBV28 and TRBJ2-7; TRBD1 might be the D (6 bases). Germline assignment: CDR1 MDHEN and CDR2 SYDVKM. V was shortened by 4 bases and J by 6 bases, with 16 bases between the two germline ends. This CDR3 region has 14 residues. CDR3: CASSSAGAVAEQYF. The CDR3 nucleotides read TGTGCCAGCAGTTCGGCAGGGGCGGTCGCCGAGCAGTACTTC. Based on the CDR3 plus reference TRBV28 and TRBJ2-7, the full variable domain is DVKVTQSSRYLVKRTGEKVFLECVQDMDHENMFWYRQDPGLGLRLIYFSYDVKMKEKGDIPEGYSVSREKKERFSLILESASTNQTSMYLCASSSAGAVAEQYFGPGTRLTVT.

The chain is built from TRBV5-4 and TRBJ2-5, with 13 bases aligning to TRBD2. Trimming took 5 bases from V and 1 from J; bases not matched to a gene: 5. This CDR3 spans 16 amino acids. CDR1 and CDR2 (germline): SGHNT, YYREEE (reference sequence). CDR3 residues: CASRERLAGGQETQYF. DNA for the CDR3: TGTGCCAGCAGGGAAAGACTAGCGGGGGGCCAAGAGACCCAGTACTTC.

Of note for this clone: Germline is not matched at one junction end, which may reflect a read error. V and J are TRBV9 and TRBJ2-2; D may be TRBD1 (5 bases). CDR3 length: 15 residues. Germline values: CDR1 SGDLS, CDR2 YYNGEE. CDR3 in amino acids: CANSVQGATTGELFF. The CDR3, as DNA: TGTGCCAACAGCGTCCAGGGTGCGACCACCGGGGAGCTGTTTTTT.

The V gene is TRBV29-1, the J gene TRBJ1-1; D call uncertain. V gave up 7 bases and J gave up 0 bases, with 15 bases separating them. The CDR3 runs 14 residues. CDR1 SQVTM and CDR2 ANQGSEA come from the germline V gene. The CDR3 here is CSALSPSLNTEAFF. The CDR3 coding sequence is TGCAGCGCTCTGAGTCCGAGCCTGAACACTGAAGCTTTCTTT.